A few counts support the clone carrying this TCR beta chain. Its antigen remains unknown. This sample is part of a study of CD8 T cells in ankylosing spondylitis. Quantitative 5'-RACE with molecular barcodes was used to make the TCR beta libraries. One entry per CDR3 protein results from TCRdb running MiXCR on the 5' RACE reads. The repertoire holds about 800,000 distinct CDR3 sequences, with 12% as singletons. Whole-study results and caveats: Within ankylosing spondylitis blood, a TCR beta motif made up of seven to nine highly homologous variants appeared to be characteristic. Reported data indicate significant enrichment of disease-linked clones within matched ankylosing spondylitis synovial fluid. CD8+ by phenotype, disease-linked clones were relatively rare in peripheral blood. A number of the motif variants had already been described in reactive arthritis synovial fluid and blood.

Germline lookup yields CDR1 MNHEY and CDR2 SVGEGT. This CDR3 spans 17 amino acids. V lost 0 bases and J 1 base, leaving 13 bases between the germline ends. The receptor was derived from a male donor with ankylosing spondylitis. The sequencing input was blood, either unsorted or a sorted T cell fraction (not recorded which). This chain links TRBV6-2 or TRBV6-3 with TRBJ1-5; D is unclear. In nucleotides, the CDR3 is TGTGCCAGCAGTTACTCGAGGTCGAGCAGGAGCAATCAGCCCCAGCATTTT. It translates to CASSYSRSSRSNQPQHF.